Below, 14 T cell receptor beta chains from the same sample are listed, as sequenced in a study of blood T cell repertoires in COVID-19. Here immunoSEQ multiplex PCR was the method, and the copy in TCRdb shows in-frame clones only, minus some. The sample shows approximately 470,000 clones, approximately 85% of them seen only once. Sequencing was performed on peripheral blood. These receptors came from a human donor in a cohort sampled during active COVID-19.

This chain connects TRBV25-1 to TRBJ1-6; D is ambiguous. This CDR3 spans 13 amino acids. Germline V gene lookup returns CDR1 MGHDK and CDR2 SYGVNS. Trimming took 5 bases from V and 5 from J, leaving 7 bases between them. CDR3 sequence (DNA): TGTGCCAGCAGTAATATCGATAATTCACCCCTCCACTTT. It encodes CASSNIDNSPLHF. Combining the CDR3 with reference TRBV25-1 and TRBJ1-6 gives the whole variable domain EADIYQTPRYLVIGTGKKITLECSQTMGHDKMYWYQQDPGMELHLIHYSYGVNSTEKGDLSSESTVSRIRTEHFPLTLESARPSHTSQYLCASSNIDNSPLHFGNGTRLTVT.

The chain couples TRBV7-9 to TRBJ1-2; D is unresolved. The CDR3 contains 12 residues. V gave up 4 bases and J gave up 8 bases, with 11 bases separating them. CDR1 is SEHNR, CDR2 FQNEAQ, per germline (reference sequence). The CDR3 is CASSSRGSGYTF. The CDR3 DNA sequence: TGTGCCAGCAGCTCCCGGGGATCCGGCTACACCTTC.

The chain couples TRBV7-9 to TRBJ2-3, with D possibly being TRBD2 (5 bases). Germline V CDR1 and CDR2: SEHNR, FQNEAQ (reference sequence). The V end was cut by 2 bases, the J end by 2 bases, with 8 bases between. The CDR3 spans 14 residues. The CDR3: CASSLTSNTDTQYF. In DNA form, the CDR3 reads TGTGCCAGCAGCTTAACTAGTAACACAGATACGCAGTATTTT.

The J gene is TRBJ2-5, the V gene TRBV25-1, with D perhaps matching TRBD2 (5 bases). The germline CDR1 and CDR2 sequences are MGHDK and SYGVNS. Trimming left V 2 bases short and J 7 bases short, with 8 bases between. The CDR3 is made up of 12 amino acids. CDR3: CASSEGLWTQYF. In nucleotides, the CDR3 is TGTGCCAGCAGTGAAGGACTTTGGACCCAGTACTTC.

The chain combines TRBV29-1 with TRBJ1-4, with TRBD1 as a possible D gene (6 bases). Trimming removed 5 bases at V and 4 bases at J, with 14 bases between. Germline V gene data show CDR1 as SQVTM and CDR2 as ANQGSEA. This CDR3 has 14 residues. The CDR3 sequence: CSVYTGTLNEKLFF. The CDR3 DNA reads TGCAGCGTTTATACAGGGACCCTTAATGAAAAACTGTTTTTT. Full variable domain (rest looked up from reference TRBV29-1 and TRBJ1-4): SAVISQKPSRDICQRGTSLTIQCQVDSQVTMMFWYRQQPGQSLTLIATANQGSEATYESGFVIDKFPISRPNLTFSTLTVSNMSPEDSSIYLCSVYTGTLNEKLFFGSGTQLSVL.

The chain has TRBV19 and TRBJ1-1; D is unresolved. The CDR3 is 13 residues long. Trimming removed 6 bases at V and 2 bases at J, with 10 bases between. From germline, CDR1 is LNHDA and CDR2 SQIVND (reference sequence). In nucleotides, the CDR3 is TGTGCCAGTAGCGAAACGAGAAACACTGAAGCTTTCTTT. Its protein product is CASSETRNTEAFF.

J is TRBJ2-1 and V is TRBV21-1; the table's D call of TRBD2 was not tested on the DNA. TRBV21-1 counts as a pseudogene. The CDR3 runs to 12 residues. Written as DNA, the CDR3 is TGTGCCAGCAGCAAAGTGACTCGAAGACAGTTCTTC. Translation gives CASSKVTRRQFF.

This chain uses TRBV12-3 or TRBV12-4 with TRBJ1-1; D unresolved. V was trimmed by 0 bases and J by 1 base, leaving 3 bases between them. The CDR3 length is 13 residues. The CDR3: CASSLAANTEAFF. Here the CDR3 DNA reads TGTGCCAGCAGTTTAGCGGCGAACACTGAAGCTTTCTTT.

This clone was seen only once. CDR3 bases: TGTGCCAGCACCGCCAGGGCTAGCGTCTACACAGATACGCAGTATTTT. It codes for CASTARASVYTDTQYF. The chain links TRBV7-2 to TRBJ2-3; possible D gene TRBD2, 6 bases. The CDR3 contains 16 residues. V lost 7 bases, J lost 2 bases, and 19 bases lay in between. Germline V gene sequence: CDR1 SGHTA, CDR2 FQGNSA.

This clone was counted a few times. This rearrangement joins TRBV19 to TRBJ1-1; a weak D match, TRBD1 (6 bases). This CDR3 is built from 17 residues. Per germline, CDR1 LNHDA and CDR2 SQIVND (reference sequence). Trimming stripped 2 bases from V and 1 base from J, with 17 bases between. The CDR3 reads CASSIFQGTLRNTEAFF. Written as DNA, the CDR3 is TGTGCCAGTAGTATATTCCAGGGGACCCTACGGAACACTGAAGCTTTCTTT.

The chain carries TRBV18 and TRBJ2-5; a possible D gene is TRBD2 (5 bases). The germline CDR1 and CDR2 sequences are KGHSH and LQKENI. CDR3 length: 14 amino acids. Trimming cost V 1 base and J 0 bases, with 6 bases left between them. This CDR3 is CASSPRGNQETQYF. The DNA of the CDR3 is TGTGCCAGCTCACCACGAGGGAACCAAGAGACCCAGTACTTC.

This rearrangement joins TRBV21-1 to TRBJ2-6; the listed D gene, TRBD1, was not tested against the DNA. TRBV21-1 is classified as a pseudogene. The CDR3 length is 19 residues. Here the CDR3 reads CASSKVSGKGAGGANVLTF. The CDR3 region has the DNA TGTGCCAGCAGCAAAGTTAGCGGTAAGGGGGCGGGAGGGGCCAACGTCCTGACTTTC.

The chain is built from TRBV5-1 and TRBJ2-7; 9 positions agree with TRBD1. Trimming at V came to 0 bases and at J to 6 bases, leaving 1 base not matched to a gene. Germline-derived CDR1 and CDR2 are SGHRS and YFSETQ. This CDR3 region has 13 residues. Here the CDR3 reads CASSLGDRAEQYF. Here the CDR3 DNA reads TGCGCCAGCAGCTTGGGGGACAGGGCCGAGCAGTACTTC.

The chain uses TRBV7-2 and TRBJ2-7, with 12 bases lining up with TRBD1. This CDR3 has 15 residues. Per the germline V gene, CDR1 is SGHTA and CDR2 is FQGNSA. V shed 4 bases, J shed 6 bases, and the junction held 7 bases outside the gene matches. CDR3 in DNA: TGTGCCAGCAGCTCAATTGGGACAGGGGGCGGCGAGCAGTACTTC. This codes for CASSSIGTGGGEQYF.